In this sample, the clone carrying this T cell receptor (beta chain) turned up many times. Its antigen remains unknown. The sample comes from a study of T cell repertoires in cytomegalovirus infection. Whole-study context: Indications of both CMV infection and matching HLA type were provided by public TCR beta signatures. Points from the study as a whole: CMV carriers having the relevant HLA were flagged by cumulative public TCR beta family frequency.

TCRdb reprocessed the reads via MiXCR and lists one record per CDR3 protein. The top ten clones hold 12% of a sample with hundreds of thousands of distinct CDR3 sequences, about a sixth of them seen once. The V segment lost 6 bases and the J segment 0 bases; nucleotides outside the gene matches: 9. The CDR3 has 16 residues. Germline V gene lookup returns CDR1 ENHRY and CDR2 SYGVKD. This receptor was taken from a human donor in good health (CMV status not recorded). Some clones in this sample may be carry-over from other donors' samples. What was sequenced was PBMCs. The chain combines TRBV10-3 with TRBJ1-2; 8 bases are a match to TRBD1. CDR3 nucleotide sequence: TGTGCCATCAGCGACGAACCGGGACAGGCTAACTATGGCTACACCTTC. Its translation: CAISDEPGQANYGYTF.